These 24 T cell receptor beta chains were all obtained from the same sample, sequenced in a study of blood T cell repertoires in COVID-19. TCRdb's copy holds only in-frame clones and misses some; the assay was immunoSEQ multiplex PCR. The sample includes over 150,000 clones, about 81% of them seen just once. What was sequenced was PBMCs or T cells enriched from blood (not recorded which). Every receptor here comes from a man aged 45-60 years who had recovered from COVID-19.

The CDR3 nucleotides read TGTGCCAGCAGCCCCCTGGGCGACTATGGCTACACCTTC. This translates into CASSPLGDYGYTF. The chain links TRBV3-1 (or the pseudogene TRBV3-2) to TRBJ1-2; no clear D. This CDR3 contains 13 residues. Between the trimmed V and J ends, which lost 4 bases and 3 bases, there was a span of 9 bases. Germline values: CDR1 LGHDT, CDR2 YNNKEL (reference sequence).

This chain links TRBV11-2 with TRBJ1-4; TRBD1 agrees at 7 bases. The CDR3 sequence is 14 residues long. V trimming: 3 bases; J trimming: 8 bases; junction bases outside the gene matches: 6. CDR1 and CDR2 (germline): SGHAT, FQNNGV. In DNA, the CDR3 is TGTGCCAGCAGCTTCGGGACAGCTAGGGAAAAACTGTTTTTT. Amino acids: CASSFGTAREKLFF.

The chain carries TRBV7-9 and TRBJ1-6; possibly TRBD1 for D (5 bases). This CDR3 is 16 amino acids long. Trimming removed 0 bases at V and 7 bases at J, with 13 bases between. The germline V gene has CDR1 SEHNR and CDR2 FQNEAQ (reference sequence). The CDR3 sequence: CASSLASGGANSPLHF. CDR3 nucleotide sequence: TGTGCCAGCAGCTTAGCGTCGGGGGGTGCGAATTCACCCCTCCACTTT.

Note on this clone: Other DNA sequences in this specimen translate into the identical CDR3. This chain connects TRBV18 to TRBJ1-2; 7 bases align to TRBD1. Per the germline V gene, CDR1 is KGHSH and CDR2 is LQKENI. The J segment lost 3 bases and the V segment lost 1 base, leaving 2 bases of the junction unmatched. CDR3 length: 14 amino acids. CDR3 loop: CASSPLDRDYGYTF. The DNA for the CDR3 is TGTGCCAGCTCACCACTCGACAGGGACTATGGCTACACCTTC.

This chain uses TRBV29-1 with TRBJ2-7; no firm D call. The CDR3 is made up of 12 amino acids. Germline lookup yields CDR1 SQVTM and CDR2 ANQGSEA. Trimming shortened V by 5 bases and J by 5 bases, and 13 bases separated the two germline ends. The CDR3, as DNA: TGCAGCGTTCTATCGTCTGCTCACGAGCAGTACTTC. It yields the protein CSVLSSAHEQYF.

This clone came up a few times. The V gene is TRBV7-2, the J gene TRBJ1-4; no definite D call. Germline V gene lookup returns CDR1 SGHTA and CDR2 FQGNSA. The CDR3 contains 13 residues. Trimming took 1 base from V and 8 from J, leaving 8 bases between them. The CDR3 loop reads CASSLGVREKLFF. Written as DNA, the CDR3 is TGTGCCAGCAGCTTAGGGGTGAGGGAAAAACTGTTTTTT.

This chain joins TRBV24-1 and TRBJ2-3, with D hard to call. V was pared by 1 base and J by 5 bases, with 9 bases between. The CDR3 spans 14 residues. The V gene's germline CDR1 is KGHDR and CDR2 SFDVKD. CDR3 sequence: CATSDLRVGDTQYF. As DNA, the CDR3 is TGTGCCACCAGTGATTTACGGGTGGGAGATACGCAGTATTTT.

The CDR3 DNA reads TGTGCCAGCAGTGTACTAGCGGGGGGGCCTGATACGCAGTATTTT. Amino acid sequence: CASSVLAGGPDTQYF. V gene TRBV2 combines with J gene TRBJ2-3; 13 bases are a match to TRBD2. Germline CDR1 is SNHLY and CDR2 is FYNNEI. J was trimmed by 6 bases and V by 4 bases; bases with no gene match: 4. The CDR3 sequence is 15 residues long.

The chain has TRBV12-3 or TRBV12-4 and TRBJ1-1; D is ambiguous. Trimming pared 6 bases from V and 4 bases from J, leaving 12 bases between. The CDR3 covers 13 residues. CDR3 residues: CASSLGPSTEAFF. The CDR3 DNA sequence: TGTGCCAGCAGCCTCGGTCCATCCACTGAAGCTTTCTTT.

The chain's CDR3 is CASSDSKAQQFF. The CDR3 DNA reads TGTGCCAGCAGTGACTCAAAAGCCCAGCAGTTCTTC. The chain couples TRBV6-4 to TRBJ2-1; the D is unclear. Looked up from germline, CDR1 is MRHNA and CDR2 is SNTAGT. The CDR3 spans 12 residues. Trimming took 0 bases from V and 11 from J, leaving 8 bases between them.

The chain recombines TRBV6-5 with TRBJ2-1, with D perhaps TRBD2 (6 bases). The V end lost 0 bases, the J end lost 8 bases, and 14 bases lay between the germline ends. Germline V gene data show CDR1 as MNHEY and CDR2 as SVGAGI. This CDR3 comprises 15 residues. This CDR3 reads CASSYSRGGSDEQFF. CDR3 DNA: TGTGCCAGCAGTTACTCACGGGGAGGCTCCGATGAGCAGTTCTTC.

The V gene is TRBV9, the J gene TRBJ2-3, with 8 bases identical to TRBD2. The CDR3 length is 16 residues. CDR1 and CDR2 (germline): SGDLS, YYNGEE. Trimming took 0 bases from V and 3 from J; bases not matched to a gene: 6. The DNA for the CDR3 is TGTGCCAGCAGCGTAGGCGGGCGGGGGGTTACAGATACGCAGTATTTT. Translated, it gives CASSVGGRGVTDTQYF.

The genes are TRBV7-9 and TRBJ1-6; 9 bases align to TRBD1. This CDR3 is 15 amino acids long. Germline lookup yields CDR1 SEHNR and CDR2 FQNEAQ (reference sequence). V shed 5 bases, J shed 6 bases, and the junction held 5 bases outside the gene matches. CDR3 coding DNA: TGTGCCAGCAGCACCGGGACAGGGTCTAATTCACCCCTCCACTTT. Translating it yields CASSTGTGSNSPLHF. The entire variable domain, with the rest obtained from reference TRBV7-9 and TRBJ1-6, is as follows: DTGVSQNPRHKITKRGQNVTFRCDPISEHNRLYWYRQTLGQGPEFLTYFQNEAQLEKSRLLSDRFSAERPKGSFSTLEIQRTEQGDSAMYLCASSTGTGSNSPLHFGNGTRLTVT.

This clone was recorded once. For the CDR3, the DNA is TGTGCCAGCAGCAAGAGGGGACAGGGAGGCGGCAATCAGCCCCAGCATTTT. Its translation: CASSKRGQGGGNQPQHF. The gene calls are TRBV21-1 and TRBJ1-5; the DNA was not used to check the table's D call, TRBD1. TRBV21-1 is a listed pseudogene. CDR3 length: 17 residues.

V and J are TRBV3-1 (or the pseudogene TRBV3-2) and TRBJ2-2, with 7 positions matching TRBD2. In germline, CDR1 is LGHDT, CDR2 YNNKEL (reference sequence). Trimming removed 5 bases from V and 4 bases from J; junction bases left unmatched: 7. This CDR3 contains 15 residues. In nucleotides, the CDR3 is TGTGCCAGCAGCTCCCGGGAGCGGGGCACCGGGGAGCTGTTTTTT. This codes for CASSSRERGTGELFF.

The chain combines TRBV3-1 (or the pseudogene TRBV3-2) with TRBJ2-5; weak D call: TRBD2 (5 bases). V shed 1 base and J shed 2 bases, with 11 bases lying between them. CDR1 is LGHDT and CDR2 is YNNKEL in the germline V gene (reference sequence). This CDR3 is 15 amino acids long. The CDR3 here is CASSQGRNSQETQYF. CDR3 DNA: TGTGCCAGCAGCCAAGGGAGGAATTCACAAGAGACCCAGTACTTC.

The gene calls are TRBV5-1 and TRBJ1-1; the D gene is possibly TRBD1 (6 bases). The length of the CDR3 is 14 residues. Between the trimmed V and J ends, which lost 4 bases and 1 base, there was a span of 11 bases. Germline V lookup: CDR1 SGHRS, CDR2 YFSETQ. The CDR3 coding sequence is TGCGCCAGCAGCCTTCCACAGGGGAACACTGAAGCTTTCTTT. Its protein is CASSLPQGNTEAFF.

This chain joins TRBV19 and TRBJ1-5; 8 nucleotides match TRBD1. J lost 2 bases, V lost 4 bases, and 4 bases had no gene match. Per germline, CDR1 LNHDA and CDR2 SQIVND (reference sequence). The CDR3 covers 15 residues. The CDR3 loop is CASSTGGGGNQPQHF. The CDR3 DNA is TGTGCCAGTAGTACAGGGGGCGGCGGCAATCAGCCCCAGCATTTT.

This clone was counted once. This sequence joins TRBV3-1 (or the pseudogene TRBV3-2) and TRBJ2-2, with TRBD1 matching over 10 bases. V lost 1 base and J lost 7; bases outside the gene matches: 3. This CDR3 spans 15 amino acids. Per the germline V gene, CDR1 is LGHDT and CDR2 is YNNKEL (reference sequence). The CDR3 here is CASSQGQGAGGELFF. CDR3 bases: TGTGCCAGCAGCCAAGGACAGGGGGCCGGCGGGGAGCTGTTTTTT.

This chain links TRBV29-1 with TRBJ2-7, with 10 bases lining up with TRBD1. The junction had 10 bases not matched to a gene; V was cut back by 5 bases and J by 6 bases. The CDR3 is made up of 14 amino acids. Germline CDR1 and CDR2: SQVTM and ANQGSEA. The CDR3 DNA reads TGCAGCGTTACCGGGACAGGGGAGAGGGCCGAGCAGTACTTC. This translates into CSVTGTGERAEQYF.

The chain uses TRBV5-4 and TRBJ1-2, with TRBD1 as a possible D gene (5 bases). The CDR3 has 14 residues. CDR1 SGHNT and CDR2 YYREEE come from the germline V gene (reference sequence). Trimming cost V 2 bases and J 8 bases, with 16 bases left between them. The CDR3 here is CASSLAGLREGYTF. The CDR3 DNA reads as TGTGCCAGCAGCTTAGCAGGGTTAAGGGAAGGCTACACCTTC.

Written as DNA, the CDR3 is TGCGCCAGCAGCTTGGGTGCCGGACAGGGGAAGTTAGGCGAGCAGTACTTC. This gives the protein CASSLGAGQGKLGEQYF. This chain uses TRBV5-1 with TRBJ2-7, with TRBD1 identical over 9 bases. V shed 0 bases, J shed 6 bases, and the junction held 13 bases outside the gene matches. The CDR3 extends over 17 amino acids. Germline lookup yields CDR1 SGHRS and CDR2 YFSETQ.

The chain recombines TRBV5-6 with TRBJ2-3, with TRBD1 as a possible D gene (6 bases). The germline V gene has CDR1 SGHDT and CDR2 YYEEEE. CDR3 size: 12 residues. Trimming took off 5 bases at V and 4 bases at J, with 8 bases between the two ends. The CDR3 DNA reads as TGTGCCAGCAGTCAGGGGTCAGATACGCAGTATTTT. Protein sequence: CASSQGSDTQYF.

The CDR3: CASSATGVGGYTF. CDR3 bases: TGTGCCAGCAGCGCGACAGGGGTGGGTGGCTACACCTTC. V gene TRBV9 combines with J gene TRBJ1-2; 8 nucleotides line up with TRBD1. In germline, CDR1 is SGDLS, CDR2 YYNGEE. V dropped 3 bases and J dropped 7; count of bases not matched to a gene: 5. The CDR3 is 13 amino acids.